This T cell receptor (beta chain) stems from a study of blood T cells in healthy people across ages. In regard to this clonotype: Its matching antigen is unknown.

Findings and limits, study-wide: Getting older went along with TCR beta diversity per million T cells dropping roughly linearly. The study found more naive CD4+ cells and higher diversity in long-lived than aged donors.

Germline V lookup: CDR1 SEHNR, CDR2 FQNEAQ (reference sequence). V lost 1 base, J lost 1 base, and 8 bases stayed unmatched. This CDR3 is 17 amino acids long. It was with a sample-barcoded 5' primer and a J-beta primer mix that a second PCR of about 6 to 11 cycles was run. TCRdb reprocessed the 5' RACE reads via MiXCR and lists one record per CDR3 protein. The sample includes around 900,000 distinct CDR3 sequences, under 35% of them seen just once. V is TRBV7-9 and J is TRBJ1-1, with 8 bases fitting TRBD1. The clonotype was recovered from a woman of 80 years or more in good health. The sequencing sample was made of blood. The CDR3 region has the DNA TGTGCCAGCAGCTTAGAGTTGGTAGACAGGGGGAACACTGAAGCTTTCTTT. This encodes CASSLELVDRGNTEAFF.